This record concerns one T cell receptor (beta chain) sequence. The antigen remains undetermined. This sample was taken from a study of T cell repertoires in ileal Crohn's disease. In the study overall: Each sample's TCRB immunosequencing used five hundred nanograms of biopsy DNA. Findings and limits, study-wide: Compared with CD4 T cells, sorted CD8 cells carried more expanded clones. Clonal expansions were more frequent in active smokers than non-smokers at surgery.

Time point noted: inflamed ileum from the surgical specimen. The V end lost 6 bases, the J end lost 6 bases, and 14 bases lay between the germline ends. The CDR3 length is 13 residues. The germline gives CDR1 MDHEN, CDR2 SYDVKM. Profiling relied on immunoSEQ multiplex PCR, and the TCRdb table lists in-frame clones only, not all of them. This sample yields around 11,000 clones, of which around 86% are seen a single time; 9.5% belongs to the top ten. The TCR sequence derives from an adult with Crohn's disease. The genes are TRBV28 and TRBJ1-1; tentatively, D is TRBD1 (5 bases). The sample comprised ileal tissue. The CDR3 DNA sequence: TGTGCCAGCAGCCTCGGACTGGGACCTGAAGCTTTCTTT. It translates to CASSLGLGPEAFF.